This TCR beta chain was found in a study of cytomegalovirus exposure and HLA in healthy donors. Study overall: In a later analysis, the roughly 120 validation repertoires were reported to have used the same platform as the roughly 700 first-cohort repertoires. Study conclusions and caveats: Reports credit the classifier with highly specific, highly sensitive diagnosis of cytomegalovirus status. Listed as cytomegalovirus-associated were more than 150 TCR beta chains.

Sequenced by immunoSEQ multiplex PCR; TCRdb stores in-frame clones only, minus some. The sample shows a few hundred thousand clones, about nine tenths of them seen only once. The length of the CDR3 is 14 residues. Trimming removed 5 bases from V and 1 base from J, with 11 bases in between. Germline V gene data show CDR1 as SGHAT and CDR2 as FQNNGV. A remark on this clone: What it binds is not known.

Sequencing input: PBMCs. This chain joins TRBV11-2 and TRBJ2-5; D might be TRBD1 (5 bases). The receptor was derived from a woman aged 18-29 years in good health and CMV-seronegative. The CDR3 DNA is TGTGCCAGCAGCCTCGACAGAATCCAAGAGACCCAGTACTTC. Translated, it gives CASSLDRIQETQYF.